Sequencing of this T cell receptor beta chain was carried out in a study of cytomegalovirus exposure and HLA in healthy donors. At the level of the study: The same platform was used for the roughly 120 validation repertoires as for the 650 to 700 first-cohort repertoires, as reported in a later analysis.

To note about this clone: Antigen unknown.

Study-wide findings and caveats: The authors listed approximately 150 TCR beta chains as cytomegalovirus-associated. Rarity characterized most TCR sequences, yet some public TCRs appeared in many donors.

From the roughly 110-subject validation cohort, which was separate from the roughly 670-subject first cohort, the donors were drawn. Assay: immunoSEQ multiplex PCR; the TCRdb copy retains only in-frame clones and omits some. This table has 200,000 to 250,000 clones, 70% to 90% appearing once. The germline CDR1 and CDR2 sequences are SGHVS and FQNEAQ. Trimming took 1 base from V and 2 from J; bases not matched to a gene: 6. This CDR3 has 16 amino acids. The chain is built from TRBV7-8 and TRBJ2-5, with 8 bases identical to TRBD2. The TCR sequence derives from a woman between 18 and 30 years old in good health and CMV-seronegative. The sequencing input was PBMCs. CDR3 nucleotide sequence: TGTGCCAGCAGCTTAGGGGCGGGAGGAAGGCAAGAGACCCAGTACTTC. Its translation is CASSLGAGGRQETQYF.